This T cell receptor (beta chain) was found in a study of blood T cell repertoires in COVID-19. Overall study: Sites in the United States, Italy and Spain provided acute and convalescent COVID-19 samples. PBMCs, B-cell-depleted T cells, or T cells were the source of the cDNA or gDNA that made up the material.

In the original workflow: Estimates of nucleated cell counts were drawn from the amplification of reference gene primers. Profiling relied on immunoSEQ multiplex PCR, and the TCRdb table lists in-frame clones only, not all of them. D and trimming were read from the DNA, whereas the V and J calls and clone size are those reported in that table. The sample records roughly 110,000 clones, roughly 90% being singletons. The table lists this clone with a count of one. The clonotype comes from a man aged 35 to 55 with active or convalescent COVID-19. The sequencing input was peripheral blood.

The CDR3 here is CASSQDRTGGNTIYF. The CDR3 DNA sequence: TGCGCCAGCAGCCAAGATAGAACAGGGGGAAACACCATATATTTT. The rearrangement uses TRBV4-3 and TRBJ1-3, with D possibly matching TRBD1 (6 bases). The CDR3 runs to 15 residues. The ends were cut back, 0 bases at V and 4 bases at J, with 10 bases in the middle. Germline V CDR1 and CDR2: LGHNA, YSLEER.